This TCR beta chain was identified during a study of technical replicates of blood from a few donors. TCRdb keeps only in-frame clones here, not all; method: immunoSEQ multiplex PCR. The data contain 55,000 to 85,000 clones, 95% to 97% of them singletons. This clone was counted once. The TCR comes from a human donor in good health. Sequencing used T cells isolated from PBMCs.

The CDR3 is CASSAPTGGVYGYTF. CDR3 nucleotides: TGTGCCAGCAGCGCCCCGACAGGGGGGGTCTATGGCTACACCTTC. This chain connects TRBV6-5 to TRBJ1-2, with 9 bases lining up with TRBD1. Trimming took 6 bases from V and 4 from J; bases not matched to a gene: 9. This CDR3 contains 15 residues. The germline V gene has CDR1 MNHEY and CDR2 SVGAGI.